The clone carrying this T cell receptor (beta chain) was recorded at least ten times. What it binds is unknown. Time point specified: pre-sensitization, week 0. Treatment indicated: therapeutic diphenylcyclopropenone sensitization with weekly scalp DPC. The template was total RNA from unfractionated whole blood. The CDR3 totals 15 residues. Germline assignment: CDR1 GTSNPN and CDR2 SVGIG (reference sequence). The V and J ends lost 0 bases and 0 bases respectively, with 10 bases between them. TCRdb used MiXCR to reprocess the RACE reads, holding one entry per CDR3 protein. Of over 30,000 distinct CDR3 sequences in the sample, about 7.4% were seen once. This entry belongs to a study of human T cells and chemical hapten exposure. The study's findings and limits: Controls formed significantly fewer large CDR3 similarity clusters than expanded TCRs did. There was alopecia in the donors, so their immune response may differ from that of healthy people. TCRs exceeding a frequency of 1 in 1000 stayed unchanged under DPC sensitization.

The chain recombines TRBV30 with TRBJ2-3; D gene unclear. The sample in question was whole blood, obtained in connection with sensitization to the hapten diphenylcyclopropenone (DPC). The receptor comes from a woman in her forties or fifties with alopecia areata. Some clones in this sample may be carry-over from other donors' samples. CDR3 amino acids: CAWSVPRSSTDTQYF. The DNA for the CDR3 is TGTGCCTGGAGTGTACCCCGCAGTAGCACAGATACGCAGTATTTT. Complete variable domain (other parts from reference TRBV30 and TRBJ2-3): SQTIHQWPATLVQPVGSPLSLECTVEGTSNPNLYWYRQAAGRGLQLLFYSVGIGQISSEVPQNLSASRPQDRQFILSSKKLLLSDSGFYLCAWSVPRSSTDTQYFGPGTRLTVL.